The 11 T cell receptor beta chains given below trace back to one sample, sequenced in a study of beta chain features in type 1 diabetes. Study-level points and caveats: Type 1 diabetes patients showed a moderate but significant shortening of TCRB CDR3s in all four CD4+ subsets.

No antigen has been assigned to these receptors. The authors reverse transcribed all of the isolated RNA, so sequencing captured expressed TCRB transcripts. Data came from immunoSEQ multiplex PCR; TCRdb stores just in-frame clones and leaves some out. This sample has tens of thousands of clones; approximately 50% occur once, and the top ten carry around 0.7%. Sequenced material: central memory CD4+ T cells from blood. The receptors shown here come from a young man with type 1 diabetes.

This clone has just one count. The chain carries TRBV5-1 and TRBJ2-5, with 7 bases that match TRBD2. The CDR3 is 14 residues long. CDR1 and CDR2 from the germline V gene are SGHRS and YFSETQ. With 7 bases clipped from V and 5 bases from J, the junction kept 11 bases outside the gene matches. In nucleotides, the CDR3 is TGCGCCAGCCAGAGCGGGGCCGCGCGGGAGACCCAGTACTTC. Translation: CASQSGAARETQYF. The complete variable domain, with remaining parts taken from reference TRBV5-1 and TRBJ2-5, reads KAGVTQTPRYLIKTRGQQVTLSCSPISGHRSVSWYQQTPGQGLQFLFEYFSETQRNKGNFPGRFSGRQFSNSRSEMNVSTLELGDSALYLCASQSGAARETQYFGPGTRLLVL.

Of note for this clone: The CDR3 carries no conserved terminal phenylalanine or tryptophan, so it likely arises from a read error. The DNA is left out, because the CDR3 cannot be placed on it with certainty; the CDR3 is given as TCRdb lists it. This chain joins TRBV7-9 and TRBJ2-7; the D call TRBD2 from the table was never checked on the DNA. The germline CDR1 and CDR2 sequences are SEHNR and FQNEAQ (reference sequence). The CDR3 is 10 amino acids long, termini counted. CDR3 amino acids: CASSLVSPCL.

The chain recombines TRBV10-2 with TRBJ2-5, with unresolved D. The CDR3 contains 13 residues. Germline loops: CDR1 WSHSY, CDR2 SAAADI. Trimming removed 2 bases at V and 0 bases at J, with 4 bases between. The CDR3 coding sequence is TGCGCCAGCAGTGAGCCCTACCAAGAGACCCAGTACTTC. This codes for CASSEPYQETQYF.

The chain has TRBV30 and TRBJ1-2, with TRBD1 matching 7 bases. This CDR3 region has 13 residues. V trimming: 4 bases; J trimming: 8 bases; junction bases outside the gene matches: 10. The V gene's germline CDR1 is GTSNPN and CDR2 SVGIG (reference sequence). CDR3 residues: CAWMGRGKGGYTF. In DNA form, the CDR3 reads TGTGCCTGGATGGGCAGGGGGAAAGGAGGCTACACCTTC.

The CDR3 loop reads CAWSAYGGIAGEKLFF. The CDR3 DNA sequence: TGTGCCTGGAGCGCCTACGGAGGAATCGCGGGCGAAAAACTGTTTTTT. The chain couples TRBV30 to TRBJ1-4, with no clear D. With 3 bases removed from V and 8 bases from J, the gap between germline ends came to 22 bases. Per germline, CDR1 GTSNPN and CDR2 SVGIG (reference sequence). The CDR3 totals 16 residues. Based on the CDR3 plus reference TRBV30 and TRBJ1-4, the full variable domain is SQTIHQWPATLVQPVGSPLSLECTVEGTSNPNLYWYRQAAGRGLQLLFYSVGIGQISSEVPQNLSASRPQDRQFILSSKKLLLSDSGFYLCAWSAYGGIAGEKLFFGSGTQLSVL.

The chain uses TRBV6-1 and TRBJ1-1; 7 bases agree with TRBD1. Germline lookup yields CDR1 MNHNS and CDR2 SASEGT. The CDR3 is made up of 15 amino acids. V trimming: 5 bases; J trimming: 2 bases; junction bases outside the gene matches: 8. The CDR3 loop is CASSHRQGGNTEAFF. As DNA, the CDR3 is TGTGCCAGCAGTCACCGACAGGGAGGTAACACTGAAGCTTTCTTT.

This chain connects TRBV6-1 to TRBJ1-3; D may be TRBD1 (5 bases). V lost 1 base and J 2 bases, leaving 12 bases between the germline ends. The germline CDR1 and CDR2 sequences are MNHNS and SASEGT. This CDR3 has 16 amino acids. The CDR3: CASSEGAGTPGNTIYF. In DNA form, the CDR3 reads TGTGCCAGCAGTGAAGGAGCCGGGACTCCTGGAAACACCATATATTTT.

This clone was detected only a few times. The chain has TRBV18 and TRBJ2-1; a weak D match, TRBD2 (5 bases). V was clipped by 3 bases and J by 5 bases, with 8 bases between them. CDR1 is KGHSH and CDR2 is LQKENI in the germline V gene. The CDR3 loop spans 13 amino acids. The CDR3 here is CASSPGMNNEQFF. CDR3 DNA: TGTGCCAGCTCACCCGGGATGAACAATGAGCAGTTCTTC. Full variable domain (outside the CDR3, taken from reference TRBV18 and TRBJ2-1): NAGVMQNPRHLVRRRGQEARLRCSPMKGHSHVYWYRQLPEEGLKFMVYLQKENIIDESGMPKERFSAEFPKEGPSILRIQQVVRGDSAAYFCASSPGMNNEQFFGPGTRLTVL.

This clone was observed a few times. The rearrangement uses TRBV29-1 and TRBJ2-2; D gene unclear. This CDR3 region has 12 residues. In germline, CDR1 is SQVTM, CDR2 ANQGSEA. V was trimmed by 7 bases and J by 4 bases, leaving 10 bases between them. For the CDR3, the DNA is TGCAGCGCCAGGATCCTCACCGGGGAGCTGTTTTTT. It specifies CSARILTGELFF.

The CDR3 nucleotides read TGCAGCGTCTACACAGGGGTTGGCTCCTACGAGCAGTACTTC. This translates into CSVYTGVGSYEQYF. This chain uses TRBV29-1 with TRBJ2-7, with TRBD1 matching 7 bases. The CDR3 totals 14 residues. Germline CDR1 is SQVTM and CDR2 is ANQGSEA. V dropped 6 bases and J dropped 0; count of bases not matched to a gene: 8.

CDR3 DNA sequence: TGCGCCAGCAGCTCATACATCTCGAACACCGGGGAGCTGTTTTTT. Translating it yields CASSSYISNTGELFF. V is TRBV5-1 and J is TRBJ2-2; D uncertain. There are 15 residues in the CDR3. V lost 3 bases and J lost 0, with 9 bases in between. Germline V gene data show CDR1 as SGHRS and CDR2 as YFSETQ.